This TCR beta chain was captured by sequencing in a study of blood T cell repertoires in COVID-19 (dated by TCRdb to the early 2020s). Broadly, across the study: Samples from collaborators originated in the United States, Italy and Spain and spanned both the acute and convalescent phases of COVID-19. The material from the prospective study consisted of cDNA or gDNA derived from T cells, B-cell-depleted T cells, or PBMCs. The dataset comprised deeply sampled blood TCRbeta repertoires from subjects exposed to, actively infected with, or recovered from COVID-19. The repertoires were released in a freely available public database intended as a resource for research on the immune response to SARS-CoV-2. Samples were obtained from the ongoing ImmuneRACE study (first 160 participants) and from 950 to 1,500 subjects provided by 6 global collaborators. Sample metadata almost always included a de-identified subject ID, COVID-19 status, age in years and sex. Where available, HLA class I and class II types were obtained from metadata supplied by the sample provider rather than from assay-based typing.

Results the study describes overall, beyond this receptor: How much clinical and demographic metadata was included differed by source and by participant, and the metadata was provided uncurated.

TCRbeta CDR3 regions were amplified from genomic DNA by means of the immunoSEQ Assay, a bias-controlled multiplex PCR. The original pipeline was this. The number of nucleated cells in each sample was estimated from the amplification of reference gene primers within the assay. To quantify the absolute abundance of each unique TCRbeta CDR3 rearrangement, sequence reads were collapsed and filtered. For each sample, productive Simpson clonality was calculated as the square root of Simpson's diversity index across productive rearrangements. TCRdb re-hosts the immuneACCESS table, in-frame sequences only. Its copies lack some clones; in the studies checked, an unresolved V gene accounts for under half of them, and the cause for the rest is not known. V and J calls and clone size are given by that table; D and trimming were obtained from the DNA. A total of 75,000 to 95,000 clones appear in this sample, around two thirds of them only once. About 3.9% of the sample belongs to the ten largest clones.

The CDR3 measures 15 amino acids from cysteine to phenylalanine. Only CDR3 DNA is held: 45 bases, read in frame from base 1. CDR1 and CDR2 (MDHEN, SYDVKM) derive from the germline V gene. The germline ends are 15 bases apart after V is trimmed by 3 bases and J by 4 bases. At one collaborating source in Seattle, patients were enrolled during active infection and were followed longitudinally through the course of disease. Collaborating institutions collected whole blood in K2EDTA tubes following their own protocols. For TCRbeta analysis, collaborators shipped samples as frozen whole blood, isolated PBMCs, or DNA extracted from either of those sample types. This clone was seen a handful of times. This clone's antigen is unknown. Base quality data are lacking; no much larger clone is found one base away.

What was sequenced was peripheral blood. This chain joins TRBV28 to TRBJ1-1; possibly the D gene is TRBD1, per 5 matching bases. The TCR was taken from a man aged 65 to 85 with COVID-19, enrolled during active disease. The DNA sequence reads TGTGCCAGCAGTTTGGGTCAGGGCTTTCGCACTGAAGCTTTCTTT. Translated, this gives CASSLGQGFRTEAFF.